This entry lists 25 T cell receptor beta chains sequenced from one sample in a study of blood T cell repertoires in COVID-19. TCRdb's table, derived via immunoSEQ multiplex PCR, lists solely in-frame clones and lacks some. The repertoire holds approximately 98,000 clones, with around four fifths as singletons. Sequenced material: peripheral blood. The receptor source for this set is a woman aged 70-85 years with acute or convalescent COVID-19.

The gene calls are TRBV4-1 and TRBJ2-7; 10 bases match TRBD1. Germline values: CDR1 MGHRA, CDR2 YSYEKL. The V and J ends lost 4 bases and 2 bases, in that order; junction bases with no gene match: 5. The length of the CDR3 is 15 residues. CDR3 DNA: TGCGCCAGCAGCCGCGGGACAGGGGAAGCCTACGAGCAGTACGTC. Protein product: CASSRGTGEAYEQYV.

The chain has TRBV5-3 and TRBJ2-7; 8 bases fit TRBD1. TRBV5-3 is assigned to the ORF class and has an uncertain function. With V trimmed by 2 bases and J by 4 bases, 8 bases remained unmatched. This CDR3 region has 15 residues. The CDR3 here is CARSFPGTGPYEQYF. The CDR3, as DNA: TGTGCCAGAAGCTTTCCCGGGACAGGTCCATACGAGCAGTACTTC.

This rearrangement joins TRBV4-1 to TRBJ2-3; TRBD2 matches at 13 bases. Losses at the gene ends were 5 bases for V and 5 bases for J; bases not matched to a gene: 7. Germline CDR1 is MGHRA and CDR2 is YSYEKL. CDR3 length equals 16 residues. CDR3 sequence (DNA): TGCGCCAGCAGCTTTCGACTAGCGGGAGGAGGAGATACGCAGTATTTT. Translated, it gives CASSFRLAGGGDTQYF.

The chain combines TRBV6-1 with TRBJ2-1; TRBD2 matches 14 bases. This CDR3 is 15 amino acids long. CDR1 is MNHNS, CDR2 SASEGT, per germline. Trimming took 1 base from V and 9 from J; bases not matched to a gene: 2. CDR3 region: CASSEGTSGRSEQFF. The DNA of the CDR3 is TGTGCCAGCAGTGAAGGGACTAGCGGGAGGAGTGAGCAGTTCTTC.

V and J are TRBV4-1 and TRBJ1-4, with D perhaps matching TRBD1 (6 bases). The V end lost 1 base, the J end lost 1 base, and 10 bases lay between the germline ends. Germline CDR1 MGHRA, CDR2 YSYEKL. This CDR3 has 16 amino acids. CDR3: CASSQVQGLTNEKLFF. In DNA form, the CDR3 reads TGCGCCAGCAGCCAAGTTCAGGGGTTAACTAATGAAAAACTGTTTTTT.

The chain combines TRBV19 with TRBJ1-5, with D perhaps TRBD1 (6 bases). The CDR3 spans 15 residues. Germline-derived CDR1 and CDR2 are LNHDA and SQIVND (reference sequence). The V gene lost 4 bases and the J gene lost 6 bases, with 16 bases spanning the gap. The CDR3 bases are TGTGCCAGTAGTACCTCCAGGGGTTATTCTCAGCCCCAGCATTTT. This gives the protein CASSTSRGYSQPQHF.

V is TRBV4-3 and J is TRBJ1-4; 11 nucleotides match TRBD1. Germline-derived CDR1 and CDR2 are LGHNA and YSLEER. This CDR3 is 15 amino acids long. J lost 11 bases, V lost 4 bases, and 9 bases had no gene match. CDR3 coding DNA: TGCGCCAGCAGCCGGACATACGGACAGGGGGCCAAACTGTTTTTT. It is translated as CASSRTYGQGAKLFF.

This CDR3 reads CASSYLAGATDTQYF. DNA of the CDR3: TGCGCCAGCAGCTACCTTGCGGGAGCCACAGATACGCAGTATTTT. V and J are TRBV5-1 and TRBJ2-3, with TRBD2 matching 7 bases. CDR1 is SGHRS, CDR2 YFSETQ, per germline. The CDR3 is 15 amino acids. The junction had 6 bases not matched to a gene; V was cut back by 3 bases and J by 2 bases. The whole variable domain, remainder taken from reference TRBV5-1 and TRBJ2-3, is KAGVTQTPRYLIKTRGQQVTLSCSPISGHRSVSWYQQTPGQGLQFLFEYFSETQRNKGNFPGRFSGRQFSNSRSEMNVSTLELGDSALYLCASSYLAGATDTQYFGPGTRLTVL.

Comments on this clone: The same CDR3 can be traced to other DNA sequences in this sample. This sequence joins TRBV6-4 and TRBJ2-3, with TRBD2 identical over 8 bases. The CDR3 loop spans 15 amino acids. The germline V gene has CDR1 MRHNA and CDR2 SNTAGT. Unmatched junction bases numbered 4, after V lost 5 bases and J lost 0 bases. The CDR3 loop reads CASSPTSGSTDTQYF. DNA for the CDR3: TGTGCCAGCAGTCCCACTAGCGGTAGCACAGATACGCAGTATTTT.

The V call is TRBV3-1 (or the pseudogene TRBV3-2), the J call TRBJ1-2, with D perhaps TRBD1 (6 bases). CDR1 LGHDT and CDR2 YNNKEL come from the germline V gene (reference sequence). The CDR3 totals 16 residues. The V end lost 1 base, the J end lost 4 bases, and 16 bases lay between the germline ends. The CDR3 coding sequence is TGTGCCAGCAGCCAAGGCCCCATATCGACAGGCTATGGCTACACCTTC. Translating gives CASSQGPISTGYGYTF.

The chain is built from TRBV29-1 and TRBJ1-4, with 10 bases lining up with TRBD1. CDR1 SQVTM and CDR2 ANQGSEA come from the germline V gene. With V trimmed by 7 bases and J by 7 bases, 6 bases remained unmatched. The CDR3 contains 13 residues. The CDR3 DNA sequence: TGCAGCGCCCGACAGGGGGCGGGTGAAAAACTGTTTTTT. It codes for CSARQGAGEKLFF.

A word on this clone: Other DNA variants within this sample encode the same CDR3. The chain combines TRBV6-5 with TRBJ2-1; maybe TRBD2 (7 bases). Trimming took off 2 bases at V and 6 bases at J, with 14 bases between the two ends. The CDR3 is 15 residues long. Germline CDR1 is MNHEY and CDR2 is SVGAGI. CDR3 DNA: TGTGCCAGCAGTTACGGGGGGGGGCTAGTCAATGAGCAGTTCTTC. Translating gives CASSYGGGLVNEQFF.

The rearrangement links TRBV25-1 to TRBJ2-3; D not resolved. V lost 4 bases and J lost 5, with 4 bases in between. The CDR3 is 11 residues long. From germline, CDR1 is MGHDK and CDR2 SYGVNS. The CDR3 here is CASSVRDTQYF. The DNA of the CDR3 is TGTGCCAGCAGTGTGAGAGATACGCAGTATTTT.

V is TRBV7-9 and J is TRBJ2-2, with D hard to call. Germline CDR1 SEHNR, CDR2 FQNEAQ (reference sequence). The CDR3 has 15 amino acids. V lost 0 bases and J lost 2, with 7 bases in between. The CDR3 DNA sequence: TGTGCCAGCAGCTTAGCGCAGGCTAACACCGGGGAGCTGTTTTTT. Amino acids: CASSLAQANTGELFF. The entire variable domain, with the rest obtained from reference TRBV7-9 and TRBJ2-2, is as follows: DTGVSQNPRHKITKRGQNVTFRCDPISEHNRLYWYRQTLGQGPEFLTYFQNEAQLEKSRLLSDRFSAERPKGSFSTLEIQRTEQGDSAMYLCASSLAQANTGELFFGEGSRLTVL.

This rearrangement joins TRBV18 to TRBJ1-1; D may be TRBD1 (5 bases). V was shortened by 1 base and J by 2 bases, with 8 bases between the two germline ends. The CDR3 loop spans 14 amino acids. Germline V gives CDR1 KGHSH, CDR2 LQKENI. The CDR3 sequence is CASSPLRGNTEAFF. CDR3 DNA: TGTGCCAGCTCACCACTTAGGGGAAACACTGAAGCTTTCTTT. Based on the CDR3 plus reference TRBV18 and TRBJ1-1, the full variable domain is NAGVMQNPRHLVRRRGQEARLRCSPMKGHSHVYWYRQLPEEGLKFMVYLQKENIIDESGMPKERFSAEFPKEGPSILRIQQVVRGDSAAYFCASSPLRGNTEAFFGQGTRLTVV.

The chain uses TRBV7-9 and TRBJ2-1, with 11 nucleotides matching TRBD2. CDR1 and CDR2 (germline): SEHNR, FQNEAQ (reference sequence). This CDR3 is built from 15 residues. The ends lost 3 bases at V and 5 bases at J; junction bases unmatched: 3. The CDR3 loop is CASSLSSGRHNEQFF. DNA for the CDR3: TGTGCCAGCAGCTTGTCTAGCGGGAGGCACAATGAGCAGTTCTTC.

This sequence joins TRBV18 and TRBJ2-1; TRBD2 matches 8 bases. The CDR3 length is 14 residues. The junction had 3 bases not matched to a gene; V was cut back by 3 bases and J by 5 bases. Germline V gives CDR1 KGHSH, CDR2 LQKENI. The CDR3 region is CASSPLAGHNEQFF. CDR3 sequence (DNA): TGTGCCAGCTCACCGTTAGCGGGACACAATGAGCAGTTCTTC.

Details on this clone: The same CDR3 can be traced to other DNA sequences in this sample. The J gene is TRBJ1-1, the V gene TRBV29-1; D not certain. The CDR3 has 11 residues. Germline V gene data show CDR1 as SQVTM and CDR2 as ANQGSEA. Trimming pared 3 bases from V and 5 bases from J, leaving 7 bases between. The CDR3 reads CSVEGRTEAFF. The CDR3 DNA follows: TGCAGCGTTGAGGGCCGGACTGAAGCTTTCTTT. Together with reference TRBV29-1 and TRBJ1-1, the CDR3 gives the full variable domain: SAVISQKPSRDICQRGTSLTIQCQVDSQVTMMFWYRQQPGQSLTLIATANQGSEATYESGFVIDKFPISRPNLTFSTLTVSNMSPEDSSIYLCSVEGRTEAFFGQGTRLTVV.

The chain carries TRBV24-1 and TRBJ2-5; TRBD1 matches 10 bases. V lost 4 bases, J lost 5 bases, and 6 bases stayed unmatched. CDR3 length: 15 amino acids. The germline CDR1 and CDR2 sequences are KGHDR and SFDVKD. The DNA for the CDR3 is TGTGCCACCAGTGAATCCGGACAGGGGGGGGAGACCCAGTACTTC. Translation gives CATSESGQGGETQYF.

This clone was detected a few times. The chain employs TRBV7-2 and TRBJ2-3; 11 bases align to TRBD2. The V segment lost 4 bases and the J segment 9 bases; nucleotides outside the gene matches: 9. The CDR3 is made up of 15 amino acids. Germline V lookup: CDR1 SGHTA, CDR2 FQGNSA. This CDR3 reads CASSSTSGIWTTQYF. The CDR3 DNA reads as TGTGCCAGCAGCTCGACTAGCGGGATTTGGACAACGCAGTATTTT.

J is TRBJ1-5 and V is TRBV18; D perhaps matches TRBD1 (6 bases). The CDR3 is 17 residues long. Trimming removed 1 base at V and 2 bases at J, with 15 bases between. Germline CDR1 KGHSH, CDR2 LQKENI. In nucleotides, the CDR3 is TGTGCCAGCTCACCACTAGGCCCGGGACAAGGCAATCAGCCCCAGCATTTT. Amino acids: CASSPLGPGQGNQPQHF.

The chain carries TRBV5-1 and TRBJ1-5; D uncertain. The CDR3 runs 14 residues. CDR1 is SGHRS, CDR2 YFSETQ, per germline. The V gene lost 3 bases and the J gene lost 3 bases, with 10 bases spanning the gap. The CDR3 DNA sequence: TGCGCCAGCAGCTACGGACTACCCAATCAGCCCCAGCATTTT. Its translation: CASSYGLPNQPQHF.

The chain joins TRBV5-6 to TRBJ2-5, with TRBD1 matching over 9 bases. Germline CDR1 SGHDT, CDR2 YYEEEE. The CDR3 is 13 residues long. The junction had 10 bases not matched to a gene; V was cut back by 10 bases and J by 6 bases. The CDR3 here is CAGFYRGRKTQYF. The CDR3 nucleotides are TGTGCCGGATTCTACAGGGGGCGGAAGACCCAGTACTTC.

The chain links TRBV20-1 to TRBJ1-3; weak D call: TRBD1 (5 bases). Trimming removed 6 bases at V and 4 bases at J, with 7 bases between. This CDR3 has 11 amino acids. CDR1 is DFQATT, CDR2 SNEGSKA, per germline (reference sequence). The CDR3 protein is CSARQGNTIYF. Here the CDR3 DNA reads TGCAGTGCCCGACAGGGAAACACCATATATTTT.

This sequence joins TRBV30 and TRBJ1-6, with 7 nucleotides matching TRBD1. CDR1 and CDR2 from the germline V gene are GTSNPN and SVGIG (reference sequence). The junction had 8 bases not matched to a gene; V was cut back by 2 bases and J by 7 bases. This CDR3 has 15 residues. CDR3 DNA: TGTGCCTGGAGTTCTAATACAGGGGTGAATTCACCCCTCCACTTT. Its translation: CAWSSNTGVNSPLHF.